A selection of T cell receptor beta chains follows, all from one sample in a study of T cell responses to AZD1222 COVID-19 vaccine. Profiled with immunoSEQ multiplex PCR; TCRdb holds only in-frame clones, not every one. The sample includes about 66,000 clones, 60% to 85% of them seen just once. Sequences were derived from peripheral blood, sampled 28 days after the second AZD1222 dose. All receptors derive from an adult who received the AZD1222 COVID-19 vaccine. The CDR3 runs from the conserved cysteine through the conserved F or W. The D gene is left open where the match is weak. Size values are once, few and many counts, or a class for expanded clones, and some rows have none.

clone_size,v_call,d_call,j_call,cdr3_aa,cdr3_nt
few,TRBV7-2,TRBD1,TRBJ1-3,CASSLNRGNTIYF,TGTGCCAGCAGCTTAAACAGGGGGAACACCATATATTTT
.,TRBV21-1,.,TRBJ2-4,CASSVTGAAKNIQYF,TGTGCCAGCAGCGTTACCGGGGCGGCCAAAAACATTCAGTACTTC
once,TRBV11-2,TRBD1,TRBJ1-2,CASSPQVDNRGPRSGYTF,TGTGCCAGCAGCCCACAGGTCGACAACAGGGGGCCCAGATCTGGCTACACCTTC
.,TRBV5-1,.,TRBJ1-1,CASKARAGGQDTEAFF,TGCGCCAGCAAAGCCCGTGCGGGGGGACAAGACACTGAAGCTTTCTTT
few,TRBV11-3,.,TRBJ2-5,CASSLEGVAGYETQYF,TGTGCCAGCAGCTTAGAGGGGGTGGCGGGGTACGAGACCCAGTACTTC
.,TRBV28,TRBD2,TRBJ2-3,CASILSGADTQYF,TGTGCCAGCATCCTTAGCGGGGCAGATACGCAGTATTTT
once,TRBV18,.,TRBJ2-5,CASSPTSETQYF,TGTGCCAGCTCACCAACATCGGAGACCCAGTACTTC
.,TRBV7-3,.,TRBJ2-3,CASSLMYGNTDTQYF,TGTGCCAGCAGCTTAATGTACGGGAACACAGATACGCAGTATTTT
.,TRBV2,TRBD2,TRBJ2-7,CASNFLAGYEQYF,TGTGCCAGCAATTTCCTAGCGGGTTACGAGCAGTACTTC
.,TRBV5-4,TRBD1,TRBJ2-3,CASSEGASTDTQYF,TGTGCCAGCAGTGAGGGGGCTAGCACAGATACGCAGTATTTT
once,TRBV11-2,TRBD2,TRBJ2-7,CASSIGLDPYEQYF,TGTGCCAGCAGCATCGGACTAGACCCCTACGAGCAGTACTTC
.,TRBV6-5,TRBD2,TRBJ2-5,CASSPRGEGEAQYF,TGTGCCAGCAGTCCTCGGGGGGAAGGAGAGGCCCAGTACTTC
.,TRBV5-8,.,TRBJ1-5,CASTLRAPLANQPQHF,TGTGCCAGCACCTTAAGGGCACCCCTAGCAAATCAGCCCCAGCATTTT
.,TRBV7-6,.,TRBJ2-5,CASSLAVTGITETQYF,TGTGCCAGCAGCTTAGCGGTTACAGGTATCACAGAGACCCAGTACTTC
.,TRBV7-2,.,TRBJ1-6,CASSLANHSPLHF,TGTGCCAGCAGCTTAGCGAACCATTCACCCCTCCACTTT
.,TRBV24-1,TRBD2,TRBJ2-3,CATRSGGGTDTQYF,TGTGCCACCAGGTCGGGGGGAGGGACAGATACGCAGTATTTT
.,TRBV6-5,.,TRBJ2-3,CASRADRASTDTQYF,TGTGCCAGCAGGGCGGACAGAGCTAGCACAGATACGCAGTATTTT
once,TRBV27,.,TRBJ1-4,CASSLFNANEKLFF,TGTGCCAGCTCCCTATTCAACGCCAATGAAAAACTGTTTTTT
.,TRBV19,.,TRBJ1-1,CASATDMNTEAFF,TGTGCCAGCGCGACAGACATGAACACTGAAGCTTTCTTT
.,TRBV6-1,.,TRBJ1-3,CASSELVWGSYGNTIYF,TGTGCCAGCAGTGAACTTGTATGGGGGTCCTATGGAAACACCATATATTTT
.,TRBV5-1,.,TRBJ2-5,CASSTGSGIIQETQYF,TGCGCCAGCAGCACCGGCTCAGGGATCATTCAAGAGACCCAGTACTTC
once,TRBV7-3,.,TRBJ1-1,CASSSRGGQGTEAFF,TGTGCCAGCAGCTCCCGTGGGGGGCAGGGCACTGAAGCTTTCTTT
.,TRBV10-2,.,TRBJ1-1,CASSRGDTEAFF,TGCGCCAGCAGTCGGGGGGACACTGAAGCTTTCTTT
.,TRBV10-3,.,TRBJ1-4,CATQRGPLGEKLFF,TGTGCCACTCAACGGGGGCCTCTGGGTGAAAAACTGTTTTTT
.,TRBV11-2,TRBD2,TRBJ2-5,CASSPRPPGLAGESETQYF,TGTGCCAGCAGCCCGCGCCCGCCGGGACTAGCGGGGGAGTCAGAGACCCAGTACTTC
.,TRBV25-1,.,TRBJ1-1,CASTGQSNTEAFF,TGTGCCAGCACTGGACAGAGCAACACTGAAGCTTTCTTT
.,TRBV5-5,.,TRBJ1-2,CASSRPTGSNYGYTF,TGTGCCAGCAGCAGGCCGACAGGCTCTAACTATGGCTACACCTTC
.,TRBV28,.,TRBJ1-2,CASSRPLFSLNGYTF,TGTGCCAGCAGTAGACCCCTCTTCAGTTTGAATGGCTACACCTTC
.,TRBV6-5,.,TRBJ1-1,CASRRNTEAFF,TGTGCCAGCCGGAGGAACACTGAAGCTTTCTTT
.,TRBV28,.,TRBJ2-7,CASSLLQGTYEQYF,TGTGCCAGCAGTTTATTACAGGGAACCTACGAGCAGTACTTC
.,TRBV11-2,.,TRBJ2-7,CASSPSTLGNEQYF,TGTGCCAGCAGCCCGAGCACCCTTGGCAACGAGCAGTACTTC
.,TRBV7-2,.,TRBJ1-1,CASSLYGMNTEAFF,TGTGCCAGCAGCTTGTACGGAATGAACACTGAAGCTTTCTTT
.,TRBV10-3,TRBD1,TRBJ1-4,CAIGQGDEKLFF,TGTGCCATAGGACAGGGGGATGAAAAACTGTTTTTT
few,TRBV9,.,TRBJ1-2,CASSVDGGRGVGYTF,TGTGCCAGCAGCGTAGACGGGGGCAGGGGAGTTGGCTACACCTTC
.,TRBV5-1,.,TRBJ1-3,CASSLEGGAGNTIYF,TGCGCCAGCAGCTTGGAGGGGGGCGCTGGAAACACCATATATTTT
.,TRBV10-2,.,TRBJ2-6,CASSESIGASSGANVLTF,TGCGCCAGCAGTGAGTCGATCGGCGCCAGCTCTGGGGCCAACGTCCTGACTTTC
.,TRBV3-1/TRBV3-2,TRBD1,TRBJ1-1,CASSQVIDRARLAF,TGTGCCAGCAGCCAAGTAATTGACAGGGCTAGACTCGCGTTT
.,TRBV28,.,TRBJ1-1,CAGSGDAKSEAFF,TGTGCCGGGTCTGGGGACGCGAAGTCTGAAGCTTTCTTT
.,TRBV7-2,.,TRBJ2-2,CASSLNRNTGELFF,TGTGCCAGCAGCTTAAACAGAAACACCGGGGAGCTGTTTTTT
.,TRBV6-5,TRBD1,TRBJ1-4,CASKETGGEDEKLFF,TGTGCCAGCAAGGAAACAGGGGGCGAGGATGAAAAACTGTTTTTT